Included here is one TCR beta chain sequence, with context. Its antigen is currently not known. Base quality data are lacking; no much larger clone is found one base away. CDR1 and CDR2, looked up from the germline V gene, are MGHRA and YSYEKL. Trimming takes 4 bases off V and 3 bases off J; junction bases not matched to a gene: 6. The CDR3, cysteine through phenylalanine, is 14 amino acids long. Only the CDR3 portion is preserved as DNA: 42 bases, with reading frame beginning at the first base. Each collaborating institution followed its own protocols to collect whole blood in K2EDTA tubes. For TCRbeta analysis, collaborator samples were shipped as frozen whole blood, as isolated PBMCs, or as DNA extracted from either sample type. This specimen comes from a study of blood T cell repertoires in COVID-19 (dated by TCRdb to 2020 to 2021). General notes on the study: Collaborator samples came from the United States, Italy and Spain and covered acute and convalescent phases of COVID-19. The prospective study material was composed of cDNA or gDNA derived from T cells, B-cell-depleted T cells, or PBMCs. Subjects who had been exposed to COVID-19, were actively infected with it, or had recovered from it provided the deeply sampled blood TCRbeta repertoires that made up the dataset. A freely available public database, intended as a resource for researchers studying the immune response to SARS-CoV-2, is where the repertoires were released. Samples were obtained from the ongoing ImmuneRACE study (first 160 participants) and from 1,000 to 1,500 subjects provided by 6 global collaborators. A de-identified subject ID, COVID-19 status, age in years and sex were almost always included in the sample metadata. HLA class I and class II types, where available, came from metadata supplied by the sample provider rather than from assay-based typing.

The full study reports these points: The amount of clinical and demographic metadata varied by source and participant and was provided uncurated.

The immunoSEQ Assay, a bias-controlled multiplex PCR, was used to amplify TCRbeta CDR3 regions from genomic DNA. Processing in the source paper ran as follows. The number of nucleated cells in each sample was estimated by amplification of reference gene primers within the assay. Sequence reads were collapsed and filtered to measure the absolute abundance of every unique TCRbeta CDR3 rearrangement. For each sample, productive Simpson clonality was calculated by taking the square root of Simpson's diversity index across productive rearrangements. TCRdb re-hosts the immuneACCESS table, in-frame sequences only. Its copies lack some clones; in the studies checked, an unresolved V gene accounts for under half of them, and the cause for the rest is not known. The V and J calls and the clone size are those of that table, but D and trimming were determined from the DNA. The sample table contains around 200,000 clones; only one count was recorded for around four fifths of them. Clones ranked in the top ten supply roughly 7.8% of the sample.

Sequencing was performed on peripheral blood. The sequence was collected from a man aged 40-55 years with active or convalescent COVID-19. The chain is made from TRBV4-1 and TRBJ2-7; TRBD1 fits 7 bases in the junction. The DNA sequence is TGCGCCAGCAGCCTCAGACAGGGTAACTACGAGCAGTACTTC. This translates into CASSLRQGNYEQYF.